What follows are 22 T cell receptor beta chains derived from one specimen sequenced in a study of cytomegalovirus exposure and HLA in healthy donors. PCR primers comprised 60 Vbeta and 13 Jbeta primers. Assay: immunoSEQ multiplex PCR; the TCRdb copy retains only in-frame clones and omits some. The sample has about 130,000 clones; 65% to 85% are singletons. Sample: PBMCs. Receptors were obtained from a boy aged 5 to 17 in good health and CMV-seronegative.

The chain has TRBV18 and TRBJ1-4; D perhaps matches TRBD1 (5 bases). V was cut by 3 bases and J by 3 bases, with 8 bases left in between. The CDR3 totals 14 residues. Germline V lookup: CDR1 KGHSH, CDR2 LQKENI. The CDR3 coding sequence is TGTGCCAGCTCACCTGACAGTCCTAATGAAAAACTGTTTTTT. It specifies CASSPDSPNEKLFF.

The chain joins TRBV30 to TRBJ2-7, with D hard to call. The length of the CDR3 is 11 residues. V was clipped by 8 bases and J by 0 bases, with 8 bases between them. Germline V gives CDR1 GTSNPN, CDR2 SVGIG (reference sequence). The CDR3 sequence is CAHRSSYEQYF. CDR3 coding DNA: TGTGCCCACCGCAGCTCCTACGAGCAGTACTTC.

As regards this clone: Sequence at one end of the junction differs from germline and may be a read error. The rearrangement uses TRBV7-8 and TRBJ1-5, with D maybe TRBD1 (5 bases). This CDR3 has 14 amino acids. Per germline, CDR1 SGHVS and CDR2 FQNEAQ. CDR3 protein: CASSLAGGVQPQHF. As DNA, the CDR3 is TGTGCCAGCAGCCTAGCGGGAGGGGTCCAGCCCCAGCATTTT.

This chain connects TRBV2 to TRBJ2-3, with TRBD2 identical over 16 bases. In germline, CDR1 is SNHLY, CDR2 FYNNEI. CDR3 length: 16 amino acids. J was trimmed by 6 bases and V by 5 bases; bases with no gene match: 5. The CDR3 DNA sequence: TGTGCCAGCAGTCTGGGACTAGCGGGAGGGCCTGATACGCAGTATTTT. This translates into CASSLGLAGGPDTQYF.

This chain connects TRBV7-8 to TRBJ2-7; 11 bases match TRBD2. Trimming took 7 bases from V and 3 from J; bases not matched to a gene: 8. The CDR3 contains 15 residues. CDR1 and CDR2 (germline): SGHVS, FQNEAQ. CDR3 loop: CASILTSGSNYEQYF. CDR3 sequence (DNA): TGTGCCAGCATCCTTACTAGCGGGAGTAACTACGAGCAGTACTTC.

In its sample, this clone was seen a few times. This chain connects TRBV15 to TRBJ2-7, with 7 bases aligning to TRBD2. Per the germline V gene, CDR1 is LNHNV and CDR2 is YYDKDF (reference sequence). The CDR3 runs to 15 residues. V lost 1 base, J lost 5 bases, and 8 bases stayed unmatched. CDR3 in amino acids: CATSRVPLLADEQYF. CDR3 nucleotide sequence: TGTGCCACCAGCAGAGTACCCCTGCTAGCGGACGAGCAGTACTTC.

CDR3: CASSSSGSEDTQYF. The CDR3 DNA is TGTGCCAGCAGTTCTAGCGGGTCAGAAGATACGCAGTATTTT. V gene TRBV6-4 combines with J gene TRBJ2-3; 8 bases map to TRBD2. The J segment lost 5 bases and the V segment lost 5 bases, leaving 6 bases of the junction unmatched. CDR1 MRHNA and CDR2 SNTAGT come from the germline V gene. This CDR3 region has 14 residues.

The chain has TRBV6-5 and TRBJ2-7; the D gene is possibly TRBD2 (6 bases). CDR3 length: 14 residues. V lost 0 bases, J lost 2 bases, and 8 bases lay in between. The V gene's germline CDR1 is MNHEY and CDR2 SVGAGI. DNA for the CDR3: TGTGCCAGCAGTTACTCGCCGGGAGCCTACGAGCAGTACTTC. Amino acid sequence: CASSYSPGAYEQYF.

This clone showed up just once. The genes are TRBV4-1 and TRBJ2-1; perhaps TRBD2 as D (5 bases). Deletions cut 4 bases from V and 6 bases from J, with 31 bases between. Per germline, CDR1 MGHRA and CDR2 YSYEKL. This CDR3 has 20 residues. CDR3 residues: CASSRTGSSLALPSLNEQFF. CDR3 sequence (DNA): TGCGCCAGCAGCCGCACGGGGTCATCCCTCGCGTTGCCCTCCCTCAATGAGCAGTTCTTC.

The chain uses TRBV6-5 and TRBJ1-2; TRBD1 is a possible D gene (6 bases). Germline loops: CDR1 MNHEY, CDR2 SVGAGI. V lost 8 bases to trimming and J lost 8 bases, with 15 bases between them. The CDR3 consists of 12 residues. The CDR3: CASYWTAGGYTF. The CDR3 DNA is TGTGCCAGCTATTGGACAGCTGGCGGCTACACCTTC.

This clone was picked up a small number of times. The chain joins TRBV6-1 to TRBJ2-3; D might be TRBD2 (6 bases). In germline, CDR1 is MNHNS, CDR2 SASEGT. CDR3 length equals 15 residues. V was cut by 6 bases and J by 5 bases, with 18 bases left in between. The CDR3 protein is CASRSGSTSQDTQYF. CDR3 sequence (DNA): TGTGCCAGCAGGTCCGGGAGTACTTCGCAAGATACGCAGTATTTT.

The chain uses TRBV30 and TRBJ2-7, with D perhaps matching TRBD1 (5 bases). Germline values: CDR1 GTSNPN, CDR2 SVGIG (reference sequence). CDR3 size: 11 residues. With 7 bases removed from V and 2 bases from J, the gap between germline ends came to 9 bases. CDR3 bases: TGTGCCTTTGACAGTGCCTACGAGCAGTACTTC. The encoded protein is CAFDSAYEQYF. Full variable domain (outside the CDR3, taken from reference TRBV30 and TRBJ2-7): SQTIHQWPATLVQPVGSPLSLECTVEGTSNPNLYWYRQAAGRGLQLLFYSVGIGQISSEVPQNLSASRPQDRQFILSSKKLLLSDSGFYLCAFDSAYEQYFGPGTRLTVT.

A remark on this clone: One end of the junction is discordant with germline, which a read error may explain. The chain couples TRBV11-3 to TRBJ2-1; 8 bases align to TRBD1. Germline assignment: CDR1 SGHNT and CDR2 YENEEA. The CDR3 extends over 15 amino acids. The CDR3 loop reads CASSIDRGGLNEQFF. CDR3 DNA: TGTGCCAGCAGCATAGACAGGGGTGGGTTGAATGAGCAGTTCTTC.

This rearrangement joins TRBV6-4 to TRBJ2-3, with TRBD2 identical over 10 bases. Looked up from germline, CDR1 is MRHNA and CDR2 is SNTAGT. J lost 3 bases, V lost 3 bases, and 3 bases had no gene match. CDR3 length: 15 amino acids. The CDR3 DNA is TGTGCCAGCAGTGATTTAGCGGGAGGAACAGATACGCAGTATTTT. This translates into CASSDLAGGTDTQYF.

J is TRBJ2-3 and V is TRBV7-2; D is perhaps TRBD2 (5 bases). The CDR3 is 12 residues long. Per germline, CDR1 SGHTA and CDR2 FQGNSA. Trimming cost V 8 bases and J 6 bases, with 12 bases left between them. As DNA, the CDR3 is TGTGCCAGCTGTATCTTAGCGGATACGCAGTATTTT. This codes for CASCILADTQYF.

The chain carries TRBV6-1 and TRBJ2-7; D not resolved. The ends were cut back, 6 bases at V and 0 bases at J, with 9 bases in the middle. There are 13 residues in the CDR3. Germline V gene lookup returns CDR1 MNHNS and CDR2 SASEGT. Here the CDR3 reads CASSATGSYEQYF. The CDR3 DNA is TGTGCCAGCAGCGCGACGGGCTCCTACGAGCAGTACTTC.

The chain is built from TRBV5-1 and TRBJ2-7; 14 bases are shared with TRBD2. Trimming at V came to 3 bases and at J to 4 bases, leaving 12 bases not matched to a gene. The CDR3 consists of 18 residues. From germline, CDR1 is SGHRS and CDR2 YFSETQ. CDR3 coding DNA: TGCGCCAGCAGCTCCCGACCGGGACTAGCGGGAGTGAAGTACGAGCAGTACTTC. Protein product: CASSSRPGLAGVKYEQYF.

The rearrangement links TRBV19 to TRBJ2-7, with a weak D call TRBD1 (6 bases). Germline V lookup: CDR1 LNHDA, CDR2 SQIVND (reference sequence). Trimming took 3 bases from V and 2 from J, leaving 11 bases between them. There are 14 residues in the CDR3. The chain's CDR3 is CASSMSGGPYEQYF. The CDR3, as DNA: TGTGCCAGTAGTATGTCTGGGGGCCCCTACGAGCAGTACTTC.

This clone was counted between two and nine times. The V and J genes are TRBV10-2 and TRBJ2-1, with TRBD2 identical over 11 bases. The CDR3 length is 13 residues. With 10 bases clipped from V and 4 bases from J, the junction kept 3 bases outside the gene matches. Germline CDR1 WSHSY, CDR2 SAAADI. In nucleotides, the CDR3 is TGCGCCACCCGGACTAGCGGGTACAATGAGCAGTTCTTC. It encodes CATRTSGYNEQFF.

The CDR3 loop is CAWSDGQSYEQYF. DNA for the CDR3: TGTGCCTGGAGTGATGGACAGTCCTACGAGCAGTACTTC. The chain couples TRBV30 to TRBJ2-7; D might be TRBD1 (6 bases). Germline CDR1 reads GTSNPN; CDR2 reads SVGIG (reference sequence). CDR3 length: 13 residues. Trimming shortened V by 1 base and J by 1 base, and 8 bases separated the two germline ends.

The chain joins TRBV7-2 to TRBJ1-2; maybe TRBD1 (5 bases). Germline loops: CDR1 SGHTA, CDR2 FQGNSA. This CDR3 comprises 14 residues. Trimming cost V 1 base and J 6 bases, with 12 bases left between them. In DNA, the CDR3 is TGTGCCAGCAGCTTAGATCCAGGGCCGGATGGCTACACCTTC. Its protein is CASSLDPGPDGYTF.

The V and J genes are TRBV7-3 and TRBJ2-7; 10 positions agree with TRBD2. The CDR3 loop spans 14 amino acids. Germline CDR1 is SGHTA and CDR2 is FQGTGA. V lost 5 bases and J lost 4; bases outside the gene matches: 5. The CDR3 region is CASSPSGSGYEQYF. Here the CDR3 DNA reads TGTGCCAGCAGCCCTAGCGGGAGCGGGTACGAGCAGTACTTC.